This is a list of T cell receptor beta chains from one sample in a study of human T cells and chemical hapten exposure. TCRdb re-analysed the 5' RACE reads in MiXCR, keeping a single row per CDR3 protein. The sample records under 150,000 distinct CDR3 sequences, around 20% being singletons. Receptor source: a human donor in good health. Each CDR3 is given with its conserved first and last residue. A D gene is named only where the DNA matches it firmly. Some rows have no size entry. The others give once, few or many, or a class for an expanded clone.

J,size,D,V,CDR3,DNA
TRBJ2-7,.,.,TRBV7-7,CASSLSRDSYEQYF,TGTGCTAGCAGCTTAAGTCGGGACTCCTACGAGCAGTACTTC
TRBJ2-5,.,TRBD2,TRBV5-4,CASSPGGVQETQYF,TGTGCCAGCAGCCCTGGGGGGGTGCAAGAGACCCAGTACTTC
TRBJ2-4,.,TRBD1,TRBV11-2,CASSFGQGGIQYF,TGTGCCAGCAGCTTCGGACAGGGGGGCATTCAGTACTTC
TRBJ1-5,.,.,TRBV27,CASSPWVDSNQPQHF,TGTGCCAGCAGTCCCTGGGTCGATAGCAATCAGCCCCAGCATTTT
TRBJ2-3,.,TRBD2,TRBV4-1,CASSQDLEAGGRSTDTQYF,TGCGCCAGCAGCCAAGATCTAGAAGCGGGAGGGCGAAGCACAGATACGCAGTATTTT
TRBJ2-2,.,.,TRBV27,CASSSAREYTGELFF,TGTGCCAGCAGTTCAGCCAGGGAGTACACCGGGGAGCTGTTTTTT
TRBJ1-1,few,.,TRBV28,CASSFDGEVNTEAFF,TGTGCCAGCAGTTTCGATGGCGAAGTCAACACTGAAGCTTTCTTT
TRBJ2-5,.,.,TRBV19,CASKGGTQETQYF,TGTGCCAGTAAGGGCGGGACTCAAGAGACCCAGTACTTC
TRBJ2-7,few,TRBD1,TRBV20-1,CSAPRGSGQEYF,TGCAGTGCTCCTCGAGGTTCCGGACAGGAGTACTTC
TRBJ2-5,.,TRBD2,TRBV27,CASSLAGAQETQYF,TGTGCCAGCAGTTTAGCGGGAGCCCAAGAGACCCAGTACTTC
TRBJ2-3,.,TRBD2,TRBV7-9,CASSLGSAGGRTDTQYF,TGTGCCAGCAGCTTGGGGTCGGCGGGAGGCCGCACAGATACGCAGTATTTT